These 10 T cell receptor beta chains share one sample of origin, sequenced in a study of OX40 agonist ivuxolimab in advanced cancers. Libraries were built with the immunoSEQ multiplex PCR assay. Drawn from immuneACCESS, this table holds only the in-frame rearrangements with V and J called that TCRdb kept. Clones are partly lost; checked studies trace under half to an unresolved V gene and leave the rest unexplained. Present in this sample are about 56,000 clones, 92% of which were seen just once. Of the sample, 25% falls within the top ten clones. Sample: CD4+ or CD8+ T cells sorted from blood, taken in a trial of the OX40 agonist ivuxolimab. Source of these receptors: an adult with an advanced solid tumor such as melanoma, head and neck, liver or kidney cancer.

The rearrangement links TRBV19 to TRBJ1-2, with D maybe TRBD1 (5 bases). The CDR3 sequence is 13 residues long. Trimming took off 6 bases at V and 6 bases at J, with 14 bases between the two ends. CDR1 LNHDA and CDR2 SQIVND come from the germline V gene (reference sequence). The CDR3 protein is CASRGRAYDGYTF. The DNA of the CDR3 is TGTGCCAGTAGGGGCAGGGCTTACGATGGCTACACCTTC. Full variable domain (remainder filled in from reference TRBV19 and TRBJ1-2): DGGITQSPKYLFRKEGQNVTLSCEQNLNHDAMYWYRQDPGQGLRLIYYSQIVNDFQKGDIAEGYSVSREKKESFPLTVTSAQKNPTAFYLCASRGRAYDGYTFGSGTRLTVV.

This chain links TRBV15 with TRBJ1-5; D perhaps matches TRBD1 (6 bases). The germline V gene encodes CDR1 LNHNV and CDR2 YYDKDF (reference sequence). The CDR3 contains 17 residues. Trimming stripped 0 bases from V and 9 bases from J, with 21 bases between. CDR3 amino acids: CATSRDLTGPPDTPQHF. The DNA of the CDR3 is TGTGCCACCAGCAGAGATTTAACAGGGCCTCCGGATACGCCCCAGCATTTT.

This rearrangement joins TRBV27 to TRBJ1-2, with 8 bases aligning to TRBD1. Trimming cost V 4 bases and J 3 bases; bases outside gene matches: 10. The CDR3 consists of 16 residues. Germline CDR1 is MNHEY and CDR2 is SMNVEV (reference sequence). CDR3 protein: CASSSTGQGWHYGYTF. In nucleotides, the CDR3 is TGTGCCAGCAGTTCGACAGGACAGGGATGGCACTATGGCTACACCTTC.

This sequence joins TRBV28 and TRBJ2-7; the match to TRBD2 covers 14 bases. Germline trimming cut 3 bases from V and 6 bases from J; bases unmatched to any gene: 16. The CDR3 loop spans 19 amino acids. Germline V gives CDR1 MDHEN, CDR2 SYDVKM. CDR3 in amino acids: CASSLAGTSGSFLASEQYF. In DNA form, the CDR3 reads TGTGCCAGCAGTTTGGCCGGGACTAGCGGGAGTTTTTTGGCTAGCGAGCAGTACTTC.

This chain joins TRBV30 and TRBJ2-1; D remains ambiguous. Between the trimmed V and J ends, which lost 0 bases and 9 bases, there was a span of 21 bases. The CDR3 has 16 amino acids. The germline CDR1 and CDR2 sequences are GTSNPN and SVGIG (reference sequence). This chain's CDR3 is CAWSVHSTPPYFEQFF. As DNA, the CDR3 is TGTGCCTGGAGTGTACATTCCACCCCTCCCTATTTTGAGCAGTTCTTC. Based on the CDR3 plus reference TRBV30 and TRBJ2-1, the full variable domain is SQTIHQWPATLVQPVGSPLSLECTVEGTSNPNLYWYRQAAGRGLQLLFYSVGIGQISSEVPQNLSASRPQDRQFILSSKKLLLSDSGFYLCAWSVHSTPPYFEQFFGPGTRLTVL.

V is TRBV9 and J is TRBJ2-7, with 8 bases identical to TRBD1. The V gene end was trimmed by 2 bases and the J gene end by 7 bases; junction bases not matched to a gene: 5. In germline, CDR1 is SGDLS, CDR2 YYNGEE. The CDR3 is 13 residues long. The CDR3 is CASSVTGGGEQYF. CDR3 nucleotide sequence: TGTGCCAGCAGCGTCACAGGGGGTGGTGAGCAGTACTTC.

The V and J genes are TRBV19 and TRBJ2-7, with 8 bases lining up with TRBD1. This CDR3 region has 13 residues. Germline-derived CDR1 and CDR2 are LNHDA and SQIVND (reference sequence). The V gene end was trimmed by 8 bases and the J gene end by 0 bases; junction bases not matched to a gene: 3. DNA for the CDR3: TGTGCCAGTGCTACAGGGGGCTCCTACGAGCAGTACTTC. This gives the protein CASATGGSYEQYF.

The CDR3 DNA reads TGTGCCAGAAGAGGACAGCACCAAGAGACCCAGTACTTC. Its translation: CARRGQHQETQYF. V and J are TRBV2 and TRBJ2-5; D might be TRBD1 (6 bases). The CDR3 is 13 residues long. Germline V gene data show CDR1 as SNHLY and CDR2 as FYNNEI. With 9 bases removed from V and 0 bases from J, the gap between germline ends came to 11 bases.

CDR3 sequence: CASSQKQGSYEQYF. The CDR3 DNA is TGCGCCAGCAGCCAAAAACAGGGTTCCTACGAGCAGTACTTC. The chain links TRBV4-1 to TRBJ2-7; a weak D match, TRBD1 (6 bases). The CDR3 has 14 residues. Trimming shortened V by 2 bases and J by 1 base, and 9 bases separated the two germline ends. Looked up from germline, CDR1 is MGHRA and CDR2 is YSYEKL.

The CDR3 DNA reads TGCGCCAGCATCAAGGCCTACGAGCAGTACTTC. This sequence encodes CASIKAYEQYF. The chain uses TRBV5-1 and TRBJ2-7; D gene uncertain. Per germline, CDR1 SGHRS and CDR2 YFSETQ. This CDR3 has 11 residues. The germline V and J ends were trimmed by 6 bases and 2 bases, with 6 bases remaining between them.